The present T cell receptor (beta chain) was sequenced within a study of T cells of healthy individuals. TCRdb re-analysed the 5' RACE reads in MiXCR, keeping a single row per CDR3 protein. The sample has about 82,000 distinct CDR3 sequences, approximately 4.7% seen once. V was cut by 2 bases and J by 6 bases, with 11 bases left in between. Germline CDR1 reads MNHNS; CDR2 reads SASEGT. This CDR3 has 15 amino acids. Only a few counts were recorded for this clonotype. This clonotype originated in a female donor in good health. This chain uses TRBV6-1 with TRBJ1-6, with D possibly TRBD1 on 5 matching bases. The CDR3 DNA reads as TGTGCCAGCAGTGAACGGCCAGGGCGTAATTCACCCCTCCACTTT. This gives the protein CASSERPGRNSPLHF.